Listed below are T cell receptor beta chains from one sample, sequenced in a study of tumor T cells in aggressive B-cell lymphoma. Clones were sequenced by immunoSEQ multiplex PCR, and TCRdb holds only the in-frame ones, with some missing. The profile shows some 2,200 clones, roughly four fifths of them singletons. The sequenced sample consisted of tumor tissue. These TCRs come from an adult with diffuse large B cell lymphoma. CDR3s include the opening cysteine and the closing phenylalanine or tryptophan. D genes are given only for firm matches. Where a row states a size, it is once, few, many or the class of an expanded clone; other rows omit it.

d_call	v_call	clone_size	j_call	cdr3_nt	cdr3_aa
TRBD2	TRBV4-3	.	TRBJ2-1	TGCGCCAGCAGCCCCTTTGGGGGAGCGGGGGGGCCCTACAATGAGCAGTTCTTC	CASSPFGGAGGPYNEQFF
.	TRBV9	.	TRBJ1-3	TGTGCCAGCAGCGTTTCCATTGGGGAGACTGGAAACACCATATATTTT	CASSVSIGETGNTIYF
TRBD1	TRBV18	.	TRBJ1-1	TGTGCCAGCTGGCCAGGGGGCGGCACTGAAGCTTTCTTT	CASWPGGGTEAFF
TRBD1	TRBV29-1	.	TRBJ1-5	TGCAGCCCCAGGCGCCGAACAGGGGAAAATCAGCCCCAGCATTTT	CSPRRRTGENQPQHF
TRBD2	TRBV7-9	.	TRBJ2-1	TGTGCCAGCAGCCCCCCCCAAGCGGGGAGCTCCTACAATGAGCAGTTCTTC	CASSPPQAGSSYNEQFF
.	TRBV30	.	TRBJ1-5	TGTGCCTGGACTGAGACAGGTATCAATCAGCCCCAGCATTTT	CAWTETGINQPQHF
.	TRBV5-5	.	TRBJ2-3	TGTGCCAGCAGCTCCTTTCCCTCAGGGGCAGATACGCAGTATTTT	CASSSFPSGADTQYF
.	TRBV18	.	TRBJ1-4	TGTGCCAGCTCTCAGGGAGGCACTAATGAAAAACTGTTTTTT	CASSQGGTNEKLFF
TRBD1	TRBV18	.	TRBJ1-2	TGTGCCAGCTCACCTTCGCCGGGGACAGGGACGAACTATGGCTACACCTTC	CASSPSPGTGTNYGYTF
.	TRBV9	.	TRBJ2-7	TGTGCCAGCAGCGATAGCGGATACGAGCAGTACTTC	CASSDSGYEQYF
.	TRBV7-9	hyperexpanded	TRBJ1-1	TGTGCCAGCAGCCCGGGAAGCCCGGCGGGAGCTTTCTTT	CASSPGSPAGAFF
TRBD1	TRBV18	once	TRBJ1-1	TGTGCCAGCTCGCCGGACAGGTTCAACACTGAAGCTTTCTTT	CASSPDRFNTEAFF
TRBD2	TRBV10-3	.	TRBJ2-5	TGTGCCATCAGTGAGTCCACTAGCGGGGAAGAGACCCAGTACTTC	CAISESTSGEETQYF
.	TRBV27	.	TRBJ1-5	TGTGCCAGCACGGAGGGGCTCAATCAGCCCCAGCATTTT	CASTEGLNQPQHF
TRBD2	TRBV29-1	.	TRBJ2-7	TGCAGCGTGACGGGGGGGGCGATTAACGAGCAGTACTTC	CSVTGGAINEQYF
.	TRBV11-3	.	TRBJ1-5	TGTGCCAGCAGCCCTAATAATAGCAATCAGCCCCAGCATTTT	CASSPNNSNQPQHF
.	TRBV19	.	TRBJ2-1	TGTGCCAGTAGTATAGTAGCGAGTTGGGCGAATGAGCAGTTCTTC	CASSIVASWANEQFF
.	TRBV7-2	.	TRBJ1-6	TGTGCCAGCAGCTCAACACATGGGGGGGGAAGACCCCTCCACTTT	CASSSTHGGGRPLHF
.	TRBV6-5	.	TRBJ2-7	TGTGCCAGCAGGTATGGACAGATCTCCTACGAGCAGTACTTC	CASRYGQISYEQYF
TRBD2	TRBV9	.	TRBJ2-7	TGTGCCAGCGGGCCGAGCGGGAGTATAACCTACGAGCAGTACTTC	CASGPSGSITYEQYF
.	TRBV25-1	.	TRBJ1-5	TGTGCCAGCAGTGGGGGGGTTAGTCAGCCCCAGCATTTT	CASSGGVSQPQHF
.	TRBV15	.	TRBJ1-1	TGTGCCACCAGCAGAGTCTCGAGTTACACTGAAGCTTTCTTT	CATSRVSSYTEAFF
TRBD2	TRBV9	.	TRBJ2-7	TGTGCCAGCAGCGTAGGAGGACTAGCGGGGGACGAGCAGTACTTC	CASSVGGLAGDEQYF
TRBD1	TRBV4-1	.	TRBJ1-4	TGCGCCAGCAGCCCGGGACAGCTAGCAACTAATGAAAAACTGTTTTTT	CASSPGQLATNEKLFF
TRBD1	TRBV5-1	.	TRBJ2-1	TGCGCCAGCAGCGGACAGGATATTTACAATGAGCAGTTCTTC	CASSGQDIYNEQFF
TRBD2	TRBV6-1	.	TRBJ2-1	TGTGCCAGCAGTGCCCCGAAGCCGGGACTAGCGGACAATGAGCAGTTCTTC	CASSAPKPGLADNEQFF
TRBD1	TRBV27	.	TRBJ2-7	TGTGCCAGCAGTCGACAGGGCCCAAAGGACGAGCAGTACTTC	CASSRQGPKDEQYF
.	TRBV6-5	once	TRBJ2-7	TGTGCCGTCGGACAAGTCCACGAGCAGTACTTC	CAVGQVHEQYF
TRBD2	TRBV4-2	.	TRBJ2-4	TGTGCCAGCAGCCCAAGTGGTAGCGGGGCCAGCGGGGCCAAAAACATTCAGTACTTC	CASSPSGSGASGAKNIQYF
TRBD2	TRBV9	.	TRBJ2-7	TGTGCCAGCAGCGTAGGGGGAGGGCCCTACGAGCAGTACTTC	CASSVGGGPYEQYF
TRBD1	TRBV19	.	TRBJ1-3	TGTGCCAGTAGTAGGACAGGCGTCTCTGGAAACACCATATATTTT	CASSRTGVSGNTIYF
.	TRBV7-9	large	TRBJ1-1	TGTGCCAGCAGCCCCGCCTTGGAACAGATTGAAGCTTTCTTT	CASSPALEQIEAFF